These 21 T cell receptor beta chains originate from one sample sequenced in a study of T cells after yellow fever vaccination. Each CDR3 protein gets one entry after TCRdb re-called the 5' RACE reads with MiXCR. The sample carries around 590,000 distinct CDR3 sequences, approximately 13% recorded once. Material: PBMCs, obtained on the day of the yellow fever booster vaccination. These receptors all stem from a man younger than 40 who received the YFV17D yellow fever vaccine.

The chain's CDR3 is CASSATGTSNYGYTF. The CDR3 DNA reads as TGTGCCAGCAGTGCCACCGGGACATCGAACTATGGCTACACCTTC. The chain employs TRBV6-2 or TRBV6-3 and TRBJ1-2; weak D call: TRBD1 (6 bases). Germline lookup yields CDR1 MNHEY and CDR2 SVGEGT. Trimming stripped 5 bases from V and 2 bases from J, with 15 bases between. There are 15 residues in the CDR3.

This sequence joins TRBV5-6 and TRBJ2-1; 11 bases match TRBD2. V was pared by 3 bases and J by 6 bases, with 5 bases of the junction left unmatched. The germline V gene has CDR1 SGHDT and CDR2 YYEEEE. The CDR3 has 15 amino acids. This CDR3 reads CASSWLGLAANEQFF. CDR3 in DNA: TGTGCCAGCAGCTGGTTGGGACTAGCGGCCAATGAGCAGTTCTTC. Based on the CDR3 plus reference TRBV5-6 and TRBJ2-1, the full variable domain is DAGVTQSPTHLIKTRGQQVTLRCSPKSGHDTVSWYQQALGQGPQFIFQYYEEEERQRGNFPDRFSGHQFPNYSSELNVNALLLGDSALYLCASSWLGLAANEQFFGPGTRLTVL.

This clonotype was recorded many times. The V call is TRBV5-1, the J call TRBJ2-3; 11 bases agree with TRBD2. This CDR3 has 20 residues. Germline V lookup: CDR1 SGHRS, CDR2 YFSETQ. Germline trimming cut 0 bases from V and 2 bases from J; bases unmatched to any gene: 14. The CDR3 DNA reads TGCGCCAGCAGCTTGGCACTAGCGGGAGCGCAAGGTAGCCCCACAGATACGCAGTATTTT. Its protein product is CASSLALAGAQGSPTDTQYF.

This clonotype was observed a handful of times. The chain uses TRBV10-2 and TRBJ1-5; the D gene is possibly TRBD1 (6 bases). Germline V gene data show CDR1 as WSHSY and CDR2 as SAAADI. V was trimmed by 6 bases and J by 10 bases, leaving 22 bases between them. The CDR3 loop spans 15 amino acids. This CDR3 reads CASSQGWRGITPQHF. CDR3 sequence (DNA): TGCGCCAGCAGCCAGGGTTGGAGGGGGATCACCCCCCAGCATTTT.

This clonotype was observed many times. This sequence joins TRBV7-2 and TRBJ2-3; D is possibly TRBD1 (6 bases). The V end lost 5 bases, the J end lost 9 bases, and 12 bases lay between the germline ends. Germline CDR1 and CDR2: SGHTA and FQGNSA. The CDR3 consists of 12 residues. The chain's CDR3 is CASSLLRGTQYF. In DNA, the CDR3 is TGTGCCAGCAGCCTCTTAAGGGGGACGCAGTATTTT.

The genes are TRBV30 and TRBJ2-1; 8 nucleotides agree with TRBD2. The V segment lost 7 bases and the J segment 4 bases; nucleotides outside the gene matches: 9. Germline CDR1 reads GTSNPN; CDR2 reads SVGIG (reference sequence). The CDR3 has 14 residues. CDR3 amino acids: CAFCPSGFYNEQFF. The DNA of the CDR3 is TGTGCCTTCTGTCCTAGCGGGTTTTACAATGAGCAGTTCTTC.

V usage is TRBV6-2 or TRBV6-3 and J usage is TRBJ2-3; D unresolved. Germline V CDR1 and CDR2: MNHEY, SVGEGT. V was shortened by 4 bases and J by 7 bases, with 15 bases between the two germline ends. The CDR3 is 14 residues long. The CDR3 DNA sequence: TGTGCCAGCAGTTTGAGATGGGCCCCCAATACGCAGTATTTT. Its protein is CASSLRWAPNTQYF.

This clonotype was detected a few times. The CDR3 DNA is TGCAGCGCTGATCTTGGGGTGTCGGGAGAGACCCAGTACTTC. Protein: CSADLGVSGETQYF. The V gene is TRBV29-1, the J gene TRBJ2-5; D not resolved. The CDR3 has 14 amino acids. V was clipped by 7 bases and J by 4 bases, with 19 bases between them. Germline CDR1 SQVTM, CDR2 ANQGSEA.

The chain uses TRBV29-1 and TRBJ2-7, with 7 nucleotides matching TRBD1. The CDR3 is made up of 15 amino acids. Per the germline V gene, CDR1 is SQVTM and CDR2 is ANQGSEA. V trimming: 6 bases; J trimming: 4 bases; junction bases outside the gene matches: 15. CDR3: CSVKGAEGLRYEQYF. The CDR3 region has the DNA TGCAGCGTGAAGGGGGCTGAGGGTTTGCGGTACGAGCAGTACTTC.

The DNA of the CDR3 is TGCAGTGCCATAGGCCAAGGGGCGCATGGGGCCAACGTCCTGACTTTC. As protein: CSAIGQGAHGANVLTF. This chain uses TRBV20-1 with TRBJ2-6, with D maybe TRBD1 (5 bases). There are 16 residues in the CDR3. In germline, CDR1 is DFQATT, CDR2 SNEGSKA (reference sequence). V was cut by 6 bases and J by 3 bases, with 18 bases left in between.

CDR3 DNA: TGTGCCAGCTCACCACCCAGGACAGGAGGGCGCAGCGGGAGCACCTCCTACAATGAGCAGTTCTTC. Translated: CASSPPRTGGRSGSTSYNEQFF. The gene calls are TRBV18 and TRBJ2-1; maybe TRBD2 (8 bases). CDR3 size: 22 residues. The V and J ends lost 0 bases and 0 bases respectively, with 27 bases between them. Germline assignment: CDR1 KGHSH and CDR2 LQKENI. The full variable domain, its missing parts supplied by reference TRBV18 and TRBJ2-1, is NAGVMQNPRHLVRRRGQEARLRCSPMKGHSHVYWYRQLPEEGLKFMVYLQKENIIDESGMPKERFSAEFPKEGPSILRIQQVVRGDSAAYFCASSPPRTGGRSGSTSYNEQFFGPGTRLTVL.

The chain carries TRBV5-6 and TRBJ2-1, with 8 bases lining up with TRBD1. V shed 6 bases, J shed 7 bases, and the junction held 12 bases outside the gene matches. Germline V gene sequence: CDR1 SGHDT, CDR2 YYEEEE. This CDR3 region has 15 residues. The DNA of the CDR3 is TGTGCCAGCACGTACCAGGGGGCTTGGGGAAATGAGCAGTTCTTC. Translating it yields CASTYQGAWGNEQFF. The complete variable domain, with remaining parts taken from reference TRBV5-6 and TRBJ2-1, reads DAGVTQSPTHLIKTRGQQVTLRCSPKSGHDTVSWYQQALGQGPQFIFQYYEEEERQRGNFPDRFSGHQFPNYSSELNVNALLLGDSALYLCASTYQGAWGNEQFFGPGTRLTVL.

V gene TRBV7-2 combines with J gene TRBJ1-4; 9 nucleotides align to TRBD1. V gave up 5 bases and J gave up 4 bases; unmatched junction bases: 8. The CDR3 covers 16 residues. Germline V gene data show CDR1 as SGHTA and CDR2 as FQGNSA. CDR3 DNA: TGTGCCAGCAGCGCTTGGGCGGACAGGGGTAATGAAAAACTGTTTTTT. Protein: CASSAWADRGNEKLFF.

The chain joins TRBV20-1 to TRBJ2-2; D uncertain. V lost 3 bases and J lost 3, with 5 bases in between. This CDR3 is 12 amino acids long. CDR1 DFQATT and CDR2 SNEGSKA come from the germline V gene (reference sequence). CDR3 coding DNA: TGCAGTGCTAGCTGGGACACCGGGGAGCTGTTTTTT. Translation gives CSASWDTGELFF.

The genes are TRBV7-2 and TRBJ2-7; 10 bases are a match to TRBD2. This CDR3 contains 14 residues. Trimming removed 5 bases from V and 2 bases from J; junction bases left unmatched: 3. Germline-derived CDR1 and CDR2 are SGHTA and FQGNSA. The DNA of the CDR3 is TGTGCCAGCAGCCGAAGCGGGAGGGCCTACGAGCAGTACTTC. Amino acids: CASSRSGRAYEQYF.

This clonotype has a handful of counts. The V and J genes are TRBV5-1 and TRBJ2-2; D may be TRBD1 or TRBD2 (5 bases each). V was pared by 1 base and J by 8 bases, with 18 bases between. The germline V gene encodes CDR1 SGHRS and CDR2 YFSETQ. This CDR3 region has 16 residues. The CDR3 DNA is TGCGCCAGCAGCTTGTTGCCGGGACCCTCGAATGGGGAGCTGTTTTTT. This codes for CASSLLPGPSNGELFF.

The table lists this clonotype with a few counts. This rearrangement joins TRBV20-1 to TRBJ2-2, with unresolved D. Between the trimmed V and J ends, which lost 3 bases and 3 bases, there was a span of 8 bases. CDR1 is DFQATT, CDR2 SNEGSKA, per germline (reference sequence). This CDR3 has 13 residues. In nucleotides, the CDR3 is TGCAGTGCTAGCTTTCTTTACACCGGGGAGCTGTTTTTT. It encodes CSASFLYTGELFF.

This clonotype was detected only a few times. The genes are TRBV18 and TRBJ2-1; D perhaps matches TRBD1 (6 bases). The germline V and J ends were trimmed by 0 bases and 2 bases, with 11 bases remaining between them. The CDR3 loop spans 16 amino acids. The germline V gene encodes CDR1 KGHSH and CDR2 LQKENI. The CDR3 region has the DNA TGTGCCAGCTCACCACCGGGGGCCGGAGCCTACAATGAGCAGTTCTTC. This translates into CASSPPGAGAYNEQFF.

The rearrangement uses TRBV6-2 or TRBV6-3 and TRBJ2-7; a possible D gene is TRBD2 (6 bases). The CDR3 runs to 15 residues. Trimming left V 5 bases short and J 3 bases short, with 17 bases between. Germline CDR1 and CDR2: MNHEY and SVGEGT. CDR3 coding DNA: TGTGCCAGCAGTCCCCCCGGCGGGAAAGGCTACGAGCAGTACTTC. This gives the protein CASSPPGGKGYEQYF.

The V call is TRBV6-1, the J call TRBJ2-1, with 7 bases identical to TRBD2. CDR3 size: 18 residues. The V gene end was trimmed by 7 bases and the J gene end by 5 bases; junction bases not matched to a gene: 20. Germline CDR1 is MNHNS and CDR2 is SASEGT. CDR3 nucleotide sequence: TGTGCCAGCACCCGGTGGAGGGAGCTAGCGGCGAGGAACAATGAGCAGTTCTTC. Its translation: CASTRWRELAARNNEQFF.

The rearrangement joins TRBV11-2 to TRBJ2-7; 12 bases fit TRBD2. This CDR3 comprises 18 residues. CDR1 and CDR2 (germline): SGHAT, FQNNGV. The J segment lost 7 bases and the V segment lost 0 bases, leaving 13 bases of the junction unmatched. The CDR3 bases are TGTGCCAGCAGCTTAGAACTAGCGGGAGGAGGGGGGCTTTGGGAGCAGTACTTC. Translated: CASSLELAGGGGLWEQYF.